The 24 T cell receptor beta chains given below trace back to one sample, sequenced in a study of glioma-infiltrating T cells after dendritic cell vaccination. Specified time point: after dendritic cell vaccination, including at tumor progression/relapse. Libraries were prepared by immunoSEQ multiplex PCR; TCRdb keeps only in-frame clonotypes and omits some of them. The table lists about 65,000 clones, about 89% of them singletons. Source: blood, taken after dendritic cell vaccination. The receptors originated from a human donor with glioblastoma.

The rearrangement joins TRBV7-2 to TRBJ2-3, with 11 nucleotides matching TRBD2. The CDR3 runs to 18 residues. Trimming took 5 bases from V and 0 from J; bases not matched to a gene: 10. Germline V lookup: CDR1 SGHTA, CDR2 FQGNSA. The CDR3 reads CASSARGTSGASTDTQYF. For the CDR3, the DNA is TGTGCCAGCAGCGCCCGGGGGACTAGCGGTGCTAGCACAGATACGCAGTATTTT.

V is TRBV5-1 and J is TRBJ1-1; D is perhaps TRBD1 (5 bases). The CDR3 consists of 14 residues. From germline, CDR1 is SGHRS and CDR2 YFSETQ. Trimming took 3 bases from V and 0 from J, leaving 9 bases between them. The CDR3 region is CASSSGLLNTEAFF. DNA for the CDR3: TGCGCCAGCAGCTCAGGGTTACTGAACACTGAAGCTTTCTTT. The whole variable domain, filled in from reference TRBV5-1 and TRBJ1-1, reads KAGVTQTPRYLIKTRGQQVTLSCSPISGHRSVSWYQQTPGQGLQFLFEYFSETQRNKGNFPGRFSGRQFSNSRSEMNVSTLELGDSALYLCASSSGLLNTEAFFGQGTRLTVV.

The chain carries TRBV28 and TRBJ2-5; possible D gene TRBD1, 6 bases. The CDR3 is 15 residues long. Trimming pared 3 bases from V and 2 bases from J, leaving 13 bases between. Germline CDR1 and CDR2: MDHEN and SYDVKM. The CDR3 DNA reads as TGTGCCAGCAGTTTGGGGGCGGGCTTTCAAGAGACCCAGTACTTC. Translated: CASSLGAGFQETQYF. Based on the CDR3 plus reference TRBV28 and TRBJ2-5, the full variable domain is DVKVTQSSRYLVKRTGEKVFLECVQDMDHENMFWYRQDPGLGLRLIYFSYDVKMKEKGDIPEGYSVSREKKERFSLILESASTNQTSMYLCASSLGAGFQETQYFGPGTRLLVL.

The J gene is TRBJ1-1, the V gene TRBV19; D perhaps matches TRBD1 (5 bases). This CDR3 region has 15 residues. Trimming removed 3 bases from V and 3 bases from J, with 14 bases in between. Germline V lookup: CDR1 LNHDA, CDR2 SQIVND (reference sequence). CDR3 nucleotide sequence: TGTGCCAGTAGTATTCAGGGCGCTAGTCACACTGAAGCTTTCTTT. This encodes CASSIQGASHTEAFF.

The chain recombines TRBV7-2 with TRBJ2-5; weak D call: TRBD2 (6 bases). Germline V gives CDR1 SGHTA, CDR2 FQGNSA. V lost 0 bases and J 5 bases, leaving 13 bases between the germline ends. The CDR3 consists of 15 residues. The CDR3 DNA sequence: TGTGCCAGCAGCTTAGCGCTGACGGGGGACGAGACCCAGTACTTC. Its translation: CASSLALTGDETQYF.

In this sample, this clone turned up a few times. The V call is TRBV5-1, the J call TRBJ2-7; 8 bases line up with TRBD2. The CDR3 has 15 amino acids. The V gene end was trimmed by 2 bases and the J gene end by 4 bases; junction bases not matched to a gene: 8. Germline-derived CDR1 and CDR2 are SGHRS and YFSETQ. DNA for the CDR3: TGCGCCAGCAGCTTCGGGGGGGGAAGGGGGTACGAGCAGTACTTC. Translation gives CASSFGGGRGYEQYF.

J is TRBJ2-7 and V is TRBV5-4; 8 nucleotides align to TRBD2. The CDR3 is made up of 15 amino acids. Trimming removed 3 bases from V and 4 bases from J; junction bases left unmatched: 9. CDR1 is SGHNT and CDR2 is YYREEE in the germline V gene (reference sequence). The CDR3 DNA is TGTGCCAGCAGCTCAACGGGGGGGAACCCTTACGAGCAGTACTTC. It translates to CASSSTGGNPYEQYF. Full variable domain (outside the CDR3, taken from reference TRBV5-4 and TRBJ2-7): ETGVTQSPTHLIKTRGQQVTLRCSSQSGHNTVSWYQQALGQGPQFIFQYYREEENGRGNFPPRFSGLQFPNYSSELNVNALELDDSALYLCASSSTGGNPYEQYFGPGTRLTVT.

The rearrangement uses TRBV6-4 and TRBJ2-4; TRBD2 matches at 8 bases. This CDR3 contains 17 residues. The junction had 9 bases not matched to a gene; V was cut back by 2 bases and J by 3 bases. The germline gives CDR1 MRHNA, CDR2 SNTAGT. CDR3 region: CASSDGSGVGGKNIQYF. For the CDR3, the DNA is TGTGCCAGCAGTGACGGTAGCGGGGTAGGAGGCAAAAACATTCAGTACTTC.

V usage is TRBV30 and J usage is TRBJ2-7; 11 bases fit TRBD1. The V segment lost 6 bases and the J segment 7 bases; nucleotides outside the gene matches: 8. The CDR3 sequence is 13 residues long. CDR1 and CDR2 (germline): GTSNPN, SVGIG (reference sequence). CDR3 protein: CACQGQGVGEQYF. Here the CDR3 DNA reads TGTGCCTGTCAGGGACAGGGGGTGGGGGAGCAGTACTTC. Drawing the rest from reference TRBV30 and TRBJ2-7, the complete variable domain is SQTIHQWPATLVQPVGSPLSLECTVEGTSNPNLYWYRQAAGRGLQLLFYSVGIGQISSEVPQNLSASRPQDRQFILSSKKLLLSDSGFYLCACQGQGVGEQYFGPGTRLTVT.

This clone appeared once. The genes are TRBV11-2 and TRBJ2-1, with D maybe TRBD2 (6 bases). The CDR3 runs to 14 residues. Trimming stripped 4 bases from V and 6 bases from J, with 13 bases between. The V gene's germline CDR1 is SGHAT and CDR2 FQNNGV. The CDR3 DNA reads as TGTGCCAGCAGCTCGGCGGGAAGCCTCAATGAGCAGTTCTTC. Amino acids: CASSSAGSLNEQFF.

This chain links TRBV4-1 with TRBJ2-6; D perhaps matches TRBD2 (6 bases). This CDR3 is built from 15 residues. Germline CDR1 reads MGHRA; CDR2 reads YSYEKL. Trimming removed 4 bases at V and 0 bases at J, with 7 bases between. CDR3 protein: CASSLGGSGANVLTF. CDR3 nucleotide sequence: TGCGCCAGCAGCCTCGGGGGCTCTGGGGCCAACGTCCTGACTTTC.

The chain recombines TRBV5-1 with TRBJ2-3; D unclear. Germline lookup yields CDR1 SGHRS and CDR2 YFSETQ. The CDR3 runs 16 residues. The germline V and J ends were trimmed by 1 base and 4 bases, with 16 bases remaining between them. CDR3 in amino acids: CASSLLGRKYADTQYF. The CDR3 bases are TGCGCCAGCAGCTTGTTGGGCCGAAAATATGCAGATACGCAGTATTTT.

DNA of the CDR3: TGTGCCAGCAGCTTAACTACAGGGGGAGGGAACTATGGCTACACCTTC. It encodes CASSLTTGGGNYGYTF. This rearrangement joins TRBV7-8 to TRBJ1-2; 8 bases are a match to TRBD1. Germline-derived CDR1 and CDR2 are SGHVS and FQNEAQ. The CDR3 totals 16 residues. V dropped 2 bases and J dropped 2; count of bases not matched to a gene: 7.

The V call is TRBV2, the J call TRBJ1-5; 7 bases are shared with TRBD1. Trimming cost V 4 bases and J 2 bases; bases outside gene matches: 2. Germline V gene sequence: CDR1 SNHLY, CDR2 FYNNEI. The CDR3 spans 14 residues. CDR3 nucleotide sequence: TGTGCCAGCAGTGTTACAGGGGGCAATCAGCCCCAGCATTTT. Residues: CASSVTGGNQPQHF.

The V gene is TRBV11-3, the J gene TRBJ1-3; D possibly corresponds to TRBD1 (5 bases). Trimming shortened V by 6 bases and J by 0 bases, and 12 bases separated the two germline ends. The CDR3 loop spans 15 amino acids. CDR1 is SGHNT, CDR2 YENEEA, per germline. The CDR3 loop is CASSTPGHSGNTIYF. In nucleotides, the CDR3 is TGTGCCAGCAGTACCCCAGGGCACTCTGGAAACACCATATATTTT.

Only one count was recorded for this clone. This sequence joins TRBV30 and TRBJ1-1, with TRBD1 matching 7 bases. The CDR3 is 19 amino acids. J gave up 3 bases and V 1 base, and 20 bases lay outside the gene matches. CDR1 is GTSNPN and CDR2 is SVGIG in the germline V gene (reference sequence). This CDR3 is CAWSGYYPITGVVDTEAFF. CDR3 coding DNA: TGTGCCTGGAGTGGCTACTATCCTATCACAGGGGTGGTGGACACTGAAGCTTTCTTT. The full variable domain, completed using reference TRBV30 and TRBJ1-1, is SQTIHQWPATLVQPVGSPLSLECTVEGTSNPNLYWYRQAAGRGLQLLFYSVGIGQISSEVPQNLSASRPQDRQFILSSKKLLLSDSGFYLCAWSGYYPITGVVDTEAFFGQGTRLTVV.

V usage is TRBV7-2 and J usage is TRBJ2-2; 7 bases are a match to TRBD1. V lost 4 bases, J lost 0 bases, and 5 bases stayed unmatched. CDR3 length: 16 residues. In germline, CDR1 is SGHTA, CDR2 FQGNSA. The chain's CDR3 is CASSWAGTANTGELFF. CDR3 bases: TGTGCCAGCAGCTGGGCCGGGACAGCGAACACCGGGGAGCTGTTTTTT.

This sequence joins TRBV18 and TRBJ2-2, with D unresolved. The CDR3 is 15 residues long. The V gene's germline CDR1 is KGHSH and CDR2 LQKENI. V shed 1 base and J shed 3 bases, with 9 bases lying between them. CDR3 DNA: TGTGCCAGCTCACCACTCGACACTTACACCGGGGAGCTGTTTTTT. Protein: CASSPLDTYTGELFF.

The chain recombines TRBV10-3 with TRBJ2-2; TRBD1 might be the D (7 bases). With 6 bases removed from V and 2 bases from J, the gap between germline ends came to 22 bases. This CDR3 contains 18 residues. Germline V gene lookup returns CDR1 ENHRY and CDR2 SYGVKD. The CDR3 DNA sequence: TGTGCCATCAGCCCCGGACCTCGGGGGACAGACAACACCGGGGAGCTGTTTTTT. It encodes CAISPGPRGTDNTGELFF.

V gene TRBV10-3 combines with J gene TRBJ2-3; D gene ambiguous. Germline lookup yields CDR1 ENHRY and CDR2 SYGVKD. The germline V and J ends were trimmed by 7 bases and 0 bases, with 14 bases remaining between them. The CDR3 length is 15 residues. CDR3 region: CAINDKKRSTDTQYF. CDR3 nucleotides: TGTGCCATCAACGACAAAAAAAGGAGCACAGATACGCAGTATTTT.

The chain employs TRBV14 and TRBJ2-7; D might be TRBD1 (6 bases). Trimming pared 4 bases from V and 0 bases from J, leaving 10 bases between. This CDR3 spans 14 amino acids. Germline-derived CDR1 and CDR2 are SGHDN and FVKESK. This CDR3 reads CASSRDMRSYEQYF. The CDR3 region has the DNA TGTGCCAGCAGCCGGGACATGCGCTCCTACGAGCAGTACTTC. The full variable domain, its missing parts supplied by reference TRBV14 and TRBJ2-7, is EAGVTQFPSHSVIEKGQTVTLRCDPISGHDNLYWYRRVMGKEIKFLLHFVKESKQDESGMPNNRFLAERTGGTYSTLKVQPAELEDSGVYFCASSRDMRSYEQYFGPGTRLTVT.

CDR3 in amino acids: CASSPQGASGEQYF. The CDR3 region has the DNA TGCGCCAGCAGTCCCCAGGGGGCGAGTGGCGAGCAGTACTTC. The chain couples TRBV10-1 to TRBJ2-7; 8 positions match TRBD1. V shed 5 bases, J shed 6 bases, and the junction held 9 bases outside the gene matches. The germline CDR1 and CDR2 sequences are WNHNN and SYGVQD (reference sequence). The CDR3 length is 14 residues.

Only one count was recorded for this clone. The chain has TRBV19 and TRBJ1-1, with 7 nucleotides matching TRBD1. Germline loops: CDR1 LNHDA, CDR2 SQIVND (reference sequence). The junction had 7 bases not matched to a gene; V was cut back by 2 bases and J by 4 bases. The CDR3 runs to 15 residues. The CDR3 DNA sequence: TGTGCCAGTAGTATAACTACAGGGGTTTTCACTGAAGCTTTCTTT. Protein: CASSITTGVFTEAFF.

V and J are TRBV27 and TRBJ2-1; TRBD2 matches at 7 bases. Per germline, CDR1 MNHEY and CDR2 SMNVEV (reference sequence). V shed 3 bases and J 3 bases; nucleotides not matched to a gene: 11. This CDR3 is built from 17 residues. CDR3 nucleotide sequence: TGTGCCAGCAGTTTGTGGGGCTCCGCTAGCGGCTACAATGAGCAGTTCTTC. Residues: CASSLWGSASGYNEQFF.